This T cell receptor (beta chain) was sequenced for a study of CD8+CD57+ T cells in acquired aplastic anemia (dated by TCRdb to 2017 to 2018). Regarding the research as a whole: DNA extracted from sorted CD4+ and CD8+ cells had a mean of roughly 3 ug, with a range of roughly 0.19 to 27.4 ug. The research as a whole found: No significant difference in CD8+ Simpson's diversity was found between patients and healthy controls (P=0.060). Around 31 CD8+ CDR3 sequences were shared between patients and controls but appeared highly expressed in patients and within their immunodominant clones.

Genomic DNA was used as template for profiling of TCR beta VDJ combinations and CDR3 sequences. TCR repertoire sequencing was run on an Illumina HiSeq 2000. Processing in the source paper ran as follows. TRBV/TRBJ rearrangement plots, CDR3 size and DJ length profiles, and Simpson's diversity index were used to evaluate the repertoires. The most abundant DNA sequence in the deep sequencing data was defined as the immunodominant clone. CDR3 amino acid sequences were screened for sharing across subjects and compared with published repertoires and the VDJdb database. TCRdb reprocessing: public reads trimmed at Q25 with fastp, clones called with MiXCR, in-frame beta chains kept. A single entry per CDR3 protein holds the most common genes and DNA from its merged rows. What appears here as the V and J calls and clone size reflects TCRdb's work, not the paper's. Present in this sample are more than 250,000 distinct CDR3 sequences, approximately 57% of which were seen just once. Clones ranked in the top ten supply around 8% of the sample.

From the germline V gene (reference sequence), CDR1 is PRHDT and CDR2 is FYEKMQ. Taken from cysteine to phenylalanine, the CDR3 has 17 residues. CDR3 DNA is the only sequence kept; it has 51 bases, read in frame from the first base. V is pared back by 2 bases and J by 2 bases, with 19 bases lying between the germline termini. The study deep-sequenced TCR repertoires of sorted CD4+ and CD8+ blood T cells from severe aplastic anemia patients and healthy subjects. Ficoll-Paque density gradient centrifugation was used to isolate peripheral blood mononuclear cells. CD4+ and CD8+ T cells were sorted by FACS or magnetic beads before DNA extraction. About this clonotype: Its recognized antigen is unknown. Base-call qualities are not available, and no considerably larger clone is one nucleotide away.

The origin of this receptor is a human donor with severe aplastic anemia or a healthy control (not recorded which). The sequencing sample was made of sorted CD4+, CD8+, or CD8+CD57+ T cells (not recorded which) from PBMCs. The rearranged segments are TRBV13 and TRBJ2-7; no D gene is confidently identified. The sequence in DNA is TGTGCCAGCAGCTTATCACGTGAGGCAGGTTATACCTACGAGCAGTACTTC. Its translation is CASSLSREAGYTYEQYF.